This T cell receptor beta chain was retrieved from a study of blood T cell repertoires in COVID-19. Whole-study context: Researchers got acute and convalescent COVID-19 samples from the United States, Italy and Spain.

Germline CDR1 reads LGHNA; CDR2 reads YNFKEQ. CDR3 size: 17 residues. After removal of 2 bases from V and 0 bases from J, the junction contained 5 bases not matched to a gene. Produced via immunoSEQ multiplex PCR; TCRdb's table is partial and in-frame only. The sample contains around 330,000 clones, roughly nine tenths of which appear only once. This clone was seen a single time. Participant age was roughly 18 to 95 years, and participants resided in 24 US areas. Donors were grouped by their self-reported clinical history. Cohort 3 recovered donors had two negative PCRs, clearance, or symptom resolution.

The source of this sequence is a man aged 55 to 70 who had recovered from COVID-19. The sequenced sample consisted of PBMCs or T cells enriched from blood (not recorded which). The chain employs TRBV4-2 and TRBJ2-7, with TRBD2 identical over 12 bases. The CDR3 loop is CASSQRLAGDLSYEQYF. The CDR3 DNA reads TGTGCCAGCAGCCAAAGACTAGCGGGAGACCTCTCCTACGAGCAGTACTTC.